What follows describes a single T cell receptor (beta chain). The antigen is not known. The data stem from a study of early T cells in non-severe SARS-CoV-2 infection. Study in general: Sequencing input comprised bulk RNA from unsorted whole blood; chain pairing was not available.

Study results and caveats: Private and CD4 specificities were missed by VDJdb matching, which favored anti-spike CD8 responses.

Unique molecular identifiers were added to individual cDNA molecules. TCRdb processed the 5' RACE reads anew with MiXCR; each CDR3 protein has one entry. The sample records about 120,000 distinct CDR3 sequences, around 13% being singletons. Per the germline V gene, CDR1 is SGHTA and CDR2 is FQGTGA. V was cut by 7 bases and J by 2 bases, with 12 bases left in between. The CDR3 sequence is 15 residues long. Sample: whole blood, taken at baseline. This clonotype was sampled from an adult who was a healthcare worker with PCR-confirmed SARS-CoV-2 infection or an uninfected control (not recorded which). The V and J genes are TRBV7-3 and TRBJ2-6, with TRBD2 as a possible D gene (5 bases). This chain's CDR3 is CASTNPGTGANVLTF. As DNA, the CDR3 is TGTGCCAGCACCAACCCGGGGACTGGGGCCAACGTCCTGACTTTC.